This T cell receptor (beta chain) was recorded in a study of spatial heterogeneity in lung cancer. The overall study: The correlation between TCR transcript counts in tumor regions and a T cell module score from matched bulk RNA-seq was strong. Study observations and caveats: How many expanded intratumoral alpha and beta TCRs were present tracked the tumor mutation count, which was a count of nonsynonymous mutations.

On each TCR cDNA molecule, a unique molecular identifier was present. Using its own MiXCR run on the 5' RACE reads, TCRdb lists one record per CDR3 protein. The sample contains fewer than 950 distinct CDR3 sequences, roughly an eighth of which appear only once. Germline V lookup: CDR1 SEHNR, CDR2 FQNEAQ (reference sequence). The CDR3 runs 15 residues. Trimming at V came to 4 bases and at J to 5 bases, leaving 10 bases not matched to a gene. Judged by abundance, this clonotype is large. Its specificity is unknown. The time point was: sample taken at primary tumor resection. The donor group consisted of around 66 patients who had untreated, early-stage non-small cell lung cancer. TCRs were sequenced from unsorted whole RNA of tumor, nontumor lung or PBMC.

The rearrangement uses TRBV7-9 and TRBJ2-7; TRBD1 aligns across 8 bases. The receptor was isolated from a male donor with early-stage non-small cell lung cancer. This sample comprised lung tumor tissue, obtained at surgery. The CDR3 sequence is CASSSIRGRNDEQYF. The CDR3 DNA follows: TGTGCCAGCAGCTCGATCAGGGGGCGGAACGACGAGCAGTACTTC. The full variable domain, completed using reference TRBV7-9 and TRBJ2-7, is DTGVSQNPRHKITKRGQNVTFRCDPISEHNRLYWYRQTLGQGPEFLTYFQNEAQLEKSRLLSDRFSAERPKGSFSTLEIQRTEQGDSAMYLCASSSIRGRNDEQYFGPGTRLTVT.